This TCR beta chain is drawn from a study of blood T cell repertoires in COVID-19. Study-wide background: Some COVID-19 samples were acute and others convalescent; all came from the United States, Italy and Spain. From T cells, B-cell-depleted T cells, or PBMCs came the material, which was cDNA or gDNA.

While infection was still active, Seattle patients were enrolled and then followed longitudinally. This CDR3 contains 15 residues. Deletions cut 4 bases from V and 3 bases from J, with 12 bases between. Germline CDR1 and CDR2: MDHEN and SYDVKM. Libraries were prepared by immunoSEQ multiplex PCR; TCRdb keeps only in-frame clonotypes and omits some of them. The table lists 100,000 to 150,000 clones, about 94% of them singletons, with approximately 2% in the top ten. The sequenced sample was peripheral blood. The chain employs TRBV28 and TRBJ2-2; D not resolved. This sequence originates from a man in his forties or fifties with COVID-19, enrolled during active disease. The CDR3 protein is CASSSNRHYTGELFF. The CDR3 DNA reads TGTGCCAGCAGTTCAAATCGACATTACACCGGGGAGCTGTTTTTT.